The source of this TCR beta chain is a study of T-cell memory formation after mild COVID-19. One entry per CDR3 protein, called by TCRdb with MiXCR from the 5' RACE reads. The sample has around 200,000 distinct CDR3 sequences; 27% are singletons. The CDR3 contains 13 residues. Germline values: CDR1 SGHRS, CDR2 YFSETQ. V lost 0 bases to trimming and J lost 7 bases, with 11 bases between them. The sequence derives from an adult woman who had mild COVID-19 (a few samples of this study predate the infection). Cell type and time point are not known. The chain is built from TRBV5-1 and TRBJ2-7; D gene uncertain. Sequencing was carried out using PBMCs or a T cell subset sorted from them (not recorded which). CDR3 amino acids: CASSLGLNVEQYF. The DNA for the CDR3 is TGCGCCAGCAGCTTGGGACTGAACGTAGAGCAGTACTTC.